The clone carrying this T cell receptor beta chain was recorded a few times. Its antigen is unidentified. Compared with germline, one end of the junction differs, possibly owing to a read error. This CDR3 spans 14 amino acids. Germline CDR1 MDHEN, CDR2 SYDVKM. This specimen comes from a study of neurological immune-mediated disorders. Findings and caveats of the study: The multiple sclerosis repertoire cluster had no clinical or MRI feature associated with it.

The output of every sequencing run, over 160 million TCR-beta sequences, came from 15-18 subjects. TCRdb reprocessed the 5' RACE reads with MiXCR, giving one entry per CDR3 protein. The repertoire has roughly 67,000 distinct CDR3 sequences, 4.1% of them found once; the top ten carry about 2.4%. Sequenced sample: PBMCs. The receptor was derived from a man aged 50 to 59 with multiple sclerosis. The chain joins TRBV28 to TRBJ1-5; D possibly corresponds to TRBD1 (6 bases). The CDR3 is CASSLVQGYQPQNF. DNA of the CDR3: TGTGCCAGCAGTTTAGTGCAGGGGTATCAGCCCCAGAATTTT.